The table lists the clone carrying this T cell receptor beta chain with a few counts. Its antigen is currently unknown. In TCRdb, the reads were re-called with MiXCR into one record per CDR3 protein. The sample has around 9,000 distinct CDR3 sequences, around 19% seen once; the top ten hold 25%. The data were obtained in a study of liver allograft versus peripheral blood T cells. Across the study: The authors compared T cell receptor repertoires in transplanted livers with those in the peripheral blood of recipients. Study-level results: Reportedly, the T cell receptor repertoires inside liver allografts were not the same as those in peripheral blood.

CDR1 is SGHAT, CDR2 FQNNGV, per germline. Trimming stripped 5 bases from V and 4 bases from J, with 15 bases between. The CDR3 spans 14 residues. This TCR was recovered from a human patient who had a liver transplant. A share of the T cells may be of graft donor origin. The V gene is TRBV11-2, the J gene TRBJ2-7; tentatively, D is TRBD2 (6 bases). The CDR3 bases are TGTGCCAGCAGCCTCTTTGGCGGGGCATACGAGCAGTACTTC. Its translation is CASSLFGGAYEQYF.